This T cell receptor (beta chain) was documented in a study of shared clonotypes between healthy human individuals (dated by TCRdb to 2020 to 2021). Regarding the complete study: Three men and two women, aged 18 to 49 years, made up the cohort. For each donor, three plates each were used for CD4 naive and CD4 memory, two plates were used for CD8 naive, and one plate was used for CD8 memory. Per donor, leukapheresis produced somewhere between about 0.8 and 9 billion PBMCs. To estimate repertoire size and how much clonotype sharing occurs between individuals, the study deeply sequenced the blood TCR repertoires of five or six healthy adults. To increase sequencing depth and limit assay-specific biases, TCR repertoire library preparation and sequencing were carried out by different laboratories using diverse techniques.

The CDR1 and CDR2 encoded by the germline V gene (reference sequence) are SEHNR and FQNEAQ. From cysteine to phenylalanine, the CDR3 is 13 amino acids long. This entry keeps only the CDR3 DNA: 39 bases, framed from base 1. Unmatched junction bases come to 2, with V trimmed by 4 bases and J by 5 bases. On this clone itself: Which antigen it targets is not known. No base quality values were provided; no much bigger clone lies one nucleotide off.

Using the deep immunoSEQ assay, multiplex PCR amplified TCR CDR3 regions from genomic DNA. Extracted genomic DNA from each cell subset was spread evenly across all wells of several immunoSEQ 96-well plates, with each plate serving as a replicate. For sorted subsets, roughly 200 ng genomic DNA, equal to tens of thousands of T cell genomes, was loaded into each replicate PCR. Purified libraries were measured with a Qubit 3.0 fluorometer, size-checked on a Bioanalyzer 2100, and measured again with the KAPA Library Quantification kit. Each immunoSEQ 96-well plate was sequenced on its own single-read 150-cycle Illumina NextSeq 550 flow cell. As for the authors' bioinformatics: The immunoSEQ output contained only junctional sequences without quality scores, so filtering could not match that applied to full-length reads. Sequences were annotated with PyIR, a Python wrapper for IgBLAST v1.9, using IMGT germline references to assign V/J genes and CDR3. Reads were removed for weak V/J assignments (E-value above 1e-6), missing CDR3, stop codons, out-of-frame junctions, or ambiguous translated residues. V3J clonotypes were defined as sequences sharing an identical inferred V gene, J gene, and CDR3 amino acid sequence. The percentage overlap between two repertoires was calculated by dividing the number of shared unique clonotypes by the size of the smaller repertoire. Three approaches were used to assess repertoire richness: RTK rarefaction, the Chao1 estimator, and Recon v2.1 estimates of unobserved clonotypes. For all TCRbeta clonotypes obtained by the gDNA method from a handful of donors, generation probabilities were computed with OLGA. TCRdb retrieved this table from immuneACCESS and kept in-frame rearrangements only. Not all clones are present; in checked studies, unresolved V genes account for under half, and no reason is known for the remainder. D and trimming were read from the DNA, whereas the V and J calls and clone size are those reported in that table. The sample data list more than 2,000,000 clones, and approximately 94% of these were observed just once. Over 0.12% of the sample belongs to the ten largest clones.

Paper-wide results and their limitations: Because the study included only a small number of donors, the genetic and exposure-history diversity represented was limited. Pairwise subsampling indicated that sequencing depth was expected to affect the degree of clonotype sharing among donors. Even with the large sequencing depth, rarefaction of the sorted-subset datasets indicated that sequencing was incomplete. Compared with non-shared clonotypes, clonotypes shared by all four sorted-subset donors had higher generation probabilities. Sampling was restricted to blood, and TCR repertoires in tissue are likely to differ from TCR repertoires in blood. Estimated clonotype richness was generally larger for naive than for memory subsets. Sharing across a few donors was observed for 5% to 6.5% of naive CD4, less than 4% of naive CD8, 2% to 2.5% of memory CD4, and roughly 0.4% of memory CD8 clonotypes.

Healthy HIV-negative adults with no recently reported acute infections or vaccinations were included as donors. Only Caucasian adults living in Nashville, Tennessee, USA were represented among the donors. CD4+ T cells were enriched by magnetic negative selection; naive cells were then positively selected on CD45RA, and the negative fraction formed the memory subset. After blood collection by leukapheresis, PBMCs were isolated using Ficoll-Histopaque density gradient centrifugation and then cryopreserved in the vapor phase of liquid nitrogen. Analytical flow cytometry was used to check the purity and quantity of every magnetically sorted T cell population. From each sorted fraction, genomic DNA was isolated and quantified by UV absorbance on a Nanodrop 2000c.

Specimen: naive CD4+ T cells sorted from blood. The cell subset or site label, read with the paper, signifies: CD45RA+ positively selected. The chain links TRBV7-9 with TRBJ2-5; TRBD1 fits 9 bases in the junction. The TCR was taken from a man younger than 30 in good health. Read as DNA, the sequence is TGTGCCAGCAGCTGGACAGGGGTGGAGACCCAGTACTTC. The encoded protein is CASSWTGVETQYF.